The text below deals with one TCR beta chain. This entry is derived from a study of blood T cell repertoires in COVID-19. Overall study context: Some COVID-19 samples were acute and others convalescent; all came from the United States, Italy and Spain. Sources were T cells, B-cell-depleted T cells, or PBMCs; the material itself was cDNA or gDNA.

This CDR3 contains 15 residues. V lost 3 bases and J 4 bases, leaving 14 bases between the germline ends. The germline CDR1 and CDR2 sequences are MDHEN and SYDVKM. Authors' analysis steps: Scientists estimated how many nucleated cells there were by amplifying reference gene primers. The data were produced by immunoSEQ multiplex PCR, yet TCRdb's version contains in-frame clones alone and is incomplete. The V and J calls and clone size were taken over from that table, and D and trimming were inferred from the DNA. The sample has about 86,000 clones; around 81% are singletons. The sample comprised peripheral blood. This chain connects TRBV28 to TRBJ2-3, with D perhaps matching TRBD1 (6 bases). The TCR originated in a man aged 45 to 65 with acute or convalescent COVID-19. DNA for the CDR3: TGTGCCAGCAGTTTGGCAGGGGCTCTTGCAGATACGCAGTATTTT. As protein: CASSLAGALADTQYF.